This section outlines one TCR beta chain sequence together with its context. The CDR3 loop spans 16 amino acids. V dropped 5 bases and J dropped 4 bases, with 20 bases sitting between them. Looked up from germline, CDR1 is SGHTA and CDR2 is FQGNSA. This sample is part of a study of shared clonotypes between healthy human individuals. Study in general: A couple of women and a few men aged 18 to 49 made up the donors.

Those who donated were healthy HIV-negative adults, with no recent acute infections or vaccinations reported. The investigators split CD4+ cells into a CD45RA+ naive subset and a CD45RA-negative memory subset. Assay: immunoSEQ multiplex PCR; the TCRdb copy retains only in-frame clones and omits some. Here the sample spans some 2.4 million clones, 80% to 95% being singletons. The chain is built from TRBV7-2 and TRBJ1-1, with D unclear. This sequence was found in a man between 18 and 35 years old in good health. Some clones in this sample may be carry-over from other donors' samples. The sample consisted of naive CD4+ T cells from PBMCs. Subset given: CD45RA+ positively selected. The CDR3 DNA is TGTGCCAGCAGCCCAGACTGGGCCAGAGCCTTCACTGAAGCTTTCTTT. As protein: CASSPDWARAFTEAFF.